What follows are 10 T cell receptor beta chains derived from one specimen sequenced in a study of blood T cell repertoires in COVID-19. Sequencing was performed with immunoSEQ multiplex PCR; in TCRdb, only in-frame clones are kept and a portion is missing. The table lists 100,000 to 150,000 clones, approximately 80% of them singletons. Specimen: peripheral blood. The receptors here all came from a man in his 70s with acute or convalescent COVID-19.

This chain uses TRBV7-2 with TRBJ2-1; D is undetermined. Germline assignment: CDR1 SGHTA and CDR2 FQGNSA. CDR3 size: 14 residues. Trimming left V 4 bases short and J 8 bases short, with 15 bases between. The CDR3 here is CASSSQVERDEQFF. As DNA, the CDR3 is TGTGCCAGCAGCTCTCAGGTAGAACGCGATGAGCAGTTCTTC.

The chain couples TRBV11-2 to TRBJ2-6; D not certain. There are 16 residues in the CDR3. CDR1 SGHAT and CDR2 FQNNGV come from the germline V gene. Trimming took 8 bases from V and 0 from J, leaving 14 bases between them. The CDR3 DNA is TGTGCCAGCGCCGGCGGTATCCCCTCTGGGGCCAACGTCCTGACTTTC. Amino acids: CASAGGIPSGANVLTF.

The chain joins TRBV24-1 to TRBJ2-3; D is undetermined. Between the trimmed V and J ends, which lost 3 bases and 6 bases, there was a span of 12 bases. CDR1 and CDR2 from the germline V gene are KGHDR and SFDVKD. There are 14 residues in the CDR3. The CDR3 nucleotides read TGTGCCACCAGTGATAGCCGGCGGCGCGATACGCAGTATTTT. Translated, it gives CATSDSRRRDTQYF.

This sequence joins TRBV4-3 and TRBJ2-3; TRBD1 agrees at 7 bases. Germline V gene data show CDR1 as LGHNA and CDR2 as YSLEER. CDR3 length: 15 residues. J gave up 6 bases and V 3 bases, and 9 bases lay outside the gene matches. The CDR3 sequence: CASSQLQTGSDTQYF. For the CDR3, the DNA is TGCGCCAGCAGCCAGCTACAGACAGGGTCCGATACGCAGTATTTT.

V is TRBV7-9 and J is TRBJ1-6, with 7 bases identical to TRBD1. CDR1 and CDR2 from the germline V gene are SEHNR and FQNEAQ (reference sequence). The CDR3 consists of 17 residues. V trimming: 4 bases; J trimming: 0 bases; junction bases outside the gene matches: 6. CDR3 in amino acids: CASSSGAGGSYNSPLHF. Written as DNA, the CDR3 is TGTGCCAGCAGCTCGGGAGCAGGGGGCTCCTATAATTCACCCCTCCACTTT.

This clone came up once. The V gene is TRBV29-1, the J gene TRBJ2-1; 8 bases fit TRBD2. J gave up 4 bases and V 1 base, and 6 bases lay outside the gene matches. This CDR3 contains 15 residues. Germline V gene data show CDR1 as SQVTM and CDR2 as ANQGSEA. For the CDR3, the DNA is TGCAGCGTTGAAGGTGAAAGCGGGGGATACAATGAGCAGTTCTTC. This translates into CSVEGESGGYNEQFF.

The CDR3 here is CASSLGGAADTQYF. The CDR3 DNA reads as TGTGCCAGCAGCTTAGGAGGGGCGGCAGATACGCAGTATTTT. The chain links TRBV7-3 to TRBJ2-3, with D perhaps matching TRBD2 (6 bases). The ends were cut back, 2 bases at V and 4 bases at J, with 10 bases in the middle. CDR1 and CDR2 from the germline V gene are SGHTA and FQGTGA. The CDR3 extends over 14 amino acids.

CDR3 in amino acids: CASSLGWRGAKDEQYF. The CDR3, as DNA: TGTGCCAGCAGCTTAGGATGGCGGGGGGCCAAGGACGAGCAGTACTTC. This rearrangement joins TRBV7-9 to TRBJ2-7; 8 bases match TRBD2. The ends lost 1 base at V and 5 bases at J; junction bases unmatched: 10. From germline, CDR1 is SEHNR and CDR2 FQNEAQ (reference sequence). The CDR3 is made up of 16 amino acids.

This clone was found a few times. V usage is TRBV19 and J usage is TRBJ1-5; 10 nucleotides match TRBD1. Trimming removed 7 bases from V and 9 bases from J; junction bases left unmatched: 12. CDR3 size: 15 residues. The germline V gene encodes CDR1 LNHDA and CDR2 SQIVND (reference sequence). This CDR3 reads CASNHQPGQGRPQHF. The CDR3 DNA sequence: TGTGCCAGTAATCATCAACCGGGACAGGGGCGGCCCCAGCATTTT. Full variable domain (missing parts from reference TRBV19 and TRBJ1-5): DGGITQSPKYLFRKEGQNVTLSCEQNLNHDAMYWYRQDPGQGLRLIYYSQIVNDFQKGDIAEGYSVSREKKESFPLTVTSAQKNPTAFYLCASNHQPGQGRPQHFGDGTRLSIL.

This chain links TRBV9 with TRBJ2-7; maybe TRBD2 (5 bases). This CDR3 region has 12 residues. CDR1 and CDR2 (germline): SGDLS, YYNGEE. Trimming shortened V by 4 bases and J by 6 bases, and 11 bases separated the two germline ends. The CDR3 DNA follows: TGTGCCAGCAGCCCTGGTGGGAGCGAGCAGTACTTC. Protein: CASSPGGSEQYF.